The clone carrying this TCR beta chain appeared many times. What it binds is not known. V was trimmed by 6 bases and J by 4 bases, leaving 15 bases between them. The CDR3 sequence is 14 residues long. Germline CDR1 MDHEN, CDR2 SYDVKM. This sample stems from a study of T cell repertoires in cytomegalovirus infection. About the study: A matching HLA type, together with CMV infection, was signaled by public TCR beta signatures. Regarding the study as a whole: HLA-C-restricted TCR beta clonotypes specific for CMV led the ex vivo response.

From the reads, TCRdb called clonotypes with MiXCR, one entry per CDR3 protein. Seen here are some 300,000 distinct CDR3 sequences, 9.6% observed once, and the top ten hold less than 3%. The source is a human donor in good health (CMV status not recorded). Some clones in this sample may be carry-over from other donors' samples. The sequencing input was PBMCs. This chain joins TRBV28 and TRBJ1-2, with a weak D call TRBD1 (6 bases). The CDR3 here is CASSLRGSGYGYTF. The CDR3 DNA is TGTGCCAGCAGCTTAAGGGGGTCCGGCTATGGCTACACCTTC.